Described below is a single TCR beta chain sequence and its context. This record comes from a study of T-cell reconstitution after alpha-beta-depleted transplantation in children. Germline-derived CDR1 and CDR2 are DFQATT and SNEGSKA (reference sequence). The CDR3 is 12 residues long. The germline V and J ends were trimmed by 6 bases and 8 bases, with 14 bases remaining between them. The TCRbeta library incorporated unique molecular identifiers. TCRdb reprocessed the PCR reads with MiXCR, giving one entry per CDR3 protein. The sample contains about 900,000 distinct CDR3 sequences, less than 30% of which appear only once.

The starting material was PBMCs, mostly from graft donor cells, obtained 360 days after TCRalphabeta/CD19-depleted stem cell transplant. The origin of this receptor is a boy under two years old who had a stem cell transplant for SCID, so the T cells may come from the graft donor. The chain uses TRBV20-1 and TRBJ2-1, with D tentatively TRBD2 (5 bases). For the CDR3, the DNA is TGCAGTGCCGTACGACTAATCGATGAGCAGTTCTTC. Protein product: CSAVRLIDEQFF.